This T cell receptor beta chain was captured in a study of cytomegalovirus exposure and HLA in healthy donors. PCR used 60 Vbeta primers and 13 Jbeta primers. The data were produced by immunoSEQ multiplex PCR, yet TCRdb's version contains in-frame clones alone and is incomplete. Of about 110,000 clones in the sample, 76% were seen once. The study's findings and limits: In a later analysis, TCR beta V- and J-gene trimming was associated with a missense DCLRE1C variant. Presence/absence analyses treated sequencing depth as roughly uniform across donors.

This clone was observed a single time. Its target is unknown. The V end was cut by 4 bases, the J end by 2 bases, with 15 bases between. This CDR3 contains 15 residues. Germline CDR1 reads SGHRS; CDR2 reads YFSETQ. The sequence was obtained from a man younger than 45 in good health and CMV-seropositive. What was sequenced was PBMCs. The rearrangement uses TRBV5-1 and TRBJ1-1; D not resolved. The CDR3 here is CASSADQDLNTEAFF. CDR3 coding DNA: TGCGCCAGCAGCGCAGACCAGGATTTAAACACTGAAGCTTTCTTT.